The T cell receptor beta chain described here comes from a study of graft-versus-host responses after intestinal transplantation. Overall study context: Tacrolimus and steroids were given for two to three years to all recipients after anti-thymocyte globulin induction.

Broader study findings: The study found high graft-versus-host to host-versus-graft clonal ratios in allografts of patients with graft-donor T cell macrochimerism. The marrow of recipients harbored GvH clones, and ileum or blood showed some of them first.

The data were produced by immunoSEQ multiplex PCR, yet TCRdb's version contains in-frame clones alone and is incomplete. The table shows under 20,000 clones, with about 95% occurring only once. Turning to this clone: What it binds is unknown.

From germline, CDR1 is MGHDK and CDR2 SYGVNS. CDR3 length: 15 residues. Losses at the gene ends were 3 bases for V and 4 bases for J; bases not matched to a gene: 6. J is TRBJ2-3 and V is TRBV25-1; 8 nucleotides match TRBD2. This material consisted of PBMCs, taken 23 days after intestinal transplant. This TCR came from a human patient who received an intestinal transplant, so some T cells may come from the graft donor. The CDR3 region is CASSDQAGVADTQYF. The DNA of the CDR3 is TGTGCCAGCAGTGATCAAGCGGGAGTAGCAGATACGCAGTATTTT.